This is a list of T cell receptor beta chains from one sample in a study of beta chain features in type 1 diabetes. Clones were read by immunoSEQ multiplex PCR, and TCRdb kept only the in-frame ones, dropping some. The data show roughly 150,000 clones, almost 8% seen once. Sequencing used central memory CD4+ T cells from blood. The receptors were gathered from a man aged 18 to 29 with type 1 diabetes. CDR3s include the opening cysteine and the closing phenylalanine or tryptophan.

V,CDR3
TRBV18,CASSPDRAGELFF
TRBV29-1,CSVLSSGGFQETQYF
TRBV5-8,CASSLHYEQYF
TRBV19,CASSIYPGGISGYTF
TRBV9,CASSVVGQGTKLKVEQFF
TRBV10-3,CAIARQGVLSEQYF
TRBV10-3,CAISELQGASGYTF
TRBV6-6,CASRPGLAGGEQFF
TRBV11-2,CASRSPGLAGFTDTQYF
TRBV7-2,CASSLEGLGGGTDTQYF
TRBV27,CASSLGAGASGNTIYF
TRBV5-1,CASSFSGSSDTQYF
TRBV30,CASGQGSNQPQHF
TRBV6-1,CASSPGTGGGEQYF
TRBV19,CASSLRTGHEAETQYF
TRBV12-5,CASGLTSRGQETQYF
TRBV5-1,CASRSATDPGQGGYEQYF
TRBV7-2,CASSPGQGNTDTQYF
TRBV5-4,CASGTPSSYEQYF
TRBV10-2,CASTDRRTNGTGVTDTQYF
TRBV2,CASGLEQGKFGQYF
TRBV18,CASSTGQGYGSPLHF
TRBV7-2,CASSLVPAGGKETQYF
TRBV5-1,CASSFTRALSYEQYF
TRBV28,CASSSGQVGAKNIQYF
TRBV23-1,CASSPTGPANQPQHF
TRBV28,CASSLWGGGGAPIQYF
TRBV2,CASSENDGGANEQFF
TRBV5-1,CASSLRQGPDGYTF
TRBV19,CASSWRGTGILDTQYF
TRBV28,CASSSRNRWQYF
TRBV7-9,CASSLGAGGPHNEQFF
TRBV5-6,CASSLKPRSQETQYF
TRBV5-6,CASSYRGGGTEAFF
TRBV7-9,CASSTLAPYEQYF
TRBV7-2,CASRHGGGGRRSEQFF
TRBV13,CASSFSSSGETQYF
TRBV28,CASSLQGENTQYF
TRBV5-1,CASSLSLGLAGLPYEQYF
TRBV30,CAWSEIFRGYTF
TRBV5-1,CASSPPGQGYEQYF
TRBV7-2,CASSLVALVGAGGYNEQFF
TRBV28,CASSTATGDPGELFF
TRBV30,CALGGQVNTEAFF
TRBV5-6,CASSSITGGVYNEQFF
TRBV10-1,CASSASGTGSYEQYF
TRBV18,CASSPTGGNTEAFF
TRBV13,CASSLGNRRGHEQYF
TRBV5-1,CASSLSRRQGKNSYEQYF
TRBV28,CASRVGGVSYNEQFF
TRBV7-2,CASSLVLAGASTDTQYF
TRBV28,CASSFQGGYGYTF